Shown below are 30 T cell receptor beta chains from a single sample sequenced in a study of CD8 T cells in ankylosing spondylitis. MiXCR was run by TCRdb on the 5' RACE reads, yielding one entry per CDR3 protein. The data contain 300,000 to 350,000 distinct CDR3 sequences, around 20% of them singletons. The sample was blood, either unsorted or a sorted T cell fraction (not recorded which). These receptor sequences come from a female donor with ankylosing spondylitis or in good health (not recorded which).

Ten or more counts support this clonotype. V is TRBV20-1 and J is TRBJ1-1; D is undetermined. Looked up from germline, CDR1 is DFQATT and CDR2 is SNEGSKA (reference sequence). With 2 bases removed from V and 5 bases from J, the gap between germline ends came to 12 bases. The CDR3 runs to 13 residues. As DNA, the CDR3 is TGCAGTGCTAGAAATCCACATTCTACTGAAGCTTTCTTT. As protein: CSARNPHSTEAFF.

On this clonotype itself: A much larger clone is a single base away; this may be a read error. The V gene is TRBV12-3 or TRBV12-4, the J gene TRBJ2-7; no clear D. The CDR3 is 13 residues long. V lost 5 bases to trimming and J lost 3 bases, with 11 bases between them. The CDR3 DNA reads TGTGCCAGCAGTGTGGACGCCTACTACGAGCAGTACTTC. Protein: CASSVDAYYEQYF.

V and J are TRBV6-2 or TRBV6-3 and TRBJ2-1; D unclear. Between the trimmed V and J ends, which lost 2 bases and 8 bases, there was a span of 7 bases. Germline V CDR1 and CDR2: MNHEY, SVGEGT. CDR3 length: 12 residues. This CDR3 reads CASSYEWDEQFF. CDR3 nucleotide sequence: TGTGCCAGCAGTTACGAGTGGGATGAGCAGTTCTTC.

This clonotype was counted a few times. The chain uses TRBV20-1 and TRBJ2-5, with D perhaps matching TRBD1 or TRBD2 (5 bases each). This CDR3 comprises 13 residues. Germline-derived CDR1 and CDR2 are DFQATT and SNEGSKA (reference sequence). The V end lost 1 base, the J end lost 12 bases, and 18 bases lay between the germline ends. The CDR3 region is CSARAPGPRDEYF. The CDR3 DNA reads TGCAGTGCTAGAGCCCCCGGGCCCCGGGACGAGTACTTC.

Only a few counts were recorded for this clonotype. The genes are TRBV7-2 and TRBJ1-2; D gene unclear. Germline V gene data show CDR1 as SGHTA and CDR2 as FQGNSA. Trimming removed 5 bases at V and 4 bases at J, with 14 bases between. The CDR3 runs to 14 residues. Written as DNA, the CDR3 is TGTGCCAGCAGCGCCTTGGACGGCGTCTATGGCTACACCTTC. This translates into CASSALDGVYGYTF.

V usage is TRBV20-1 and J usage is TRBJ2-1; TRBD2 matches at 12 bases. Trimming took 6 bases from V and 7 from J; bases not matched to a gene: 7. The CDR3 totals 14 residues. Germline V lookup: CDR1 DFQATT, CDR2 SNEGSKA (reference sequence). DNA of the CDR3: TGCAGTGCCCCGACTAGCGGGGGAATTAATGAGCAGTTCTTC. This sequence encodes CSAPTSGGINEQFF.

V gene TRBV6-2 or TRBV6-3 combines with J gene TRBJ2-5; tentatively, D is TRBD1 or TRBD2 (5 bases each). This CDR3 region has 14 residues. V gave up 10 bases and J gave up 5 bases, with 20 bases separating them. Germline V gene lookup returns CDR1 MNHEY and CDR2 SVGEGT. CDR3 bases: TGTGCCATCACAATCGAGGGGCGTATGGAGACCCAGTACTTC. It encodes CAITIEGRMETQYF.

This clonotype was seen a handful of times. The chain employs TRBV28 and TRBJ2-3; TRBD1 matches at 8 bases. The CDR3 sequence is 15 residues long. Germline V gene lookup returns CDR1 MDHEN and CDR2 SYDVKM. With 6 bases clipped from V and 4 bases from J, the junction kept 9 bases outside the gene matches. CDR3 coding DNA: TGTGCCAGCAGCCTTACCGGGACAGGATCAGATACGCAGTATTTT. Its translation: CASSLTGTGSDTQYF.

The table lists this clonotype with many counts. The CDR3 protein is CASRADSYNEQFF. CDR3 in DNA: TGCGCCAGCAGAGCGGACTCCTACAATGAGCAGTTCTTC. The V call is TRBV5-1, the J call TRBJ2-1; perhaps TRBD2 as D (5 bases). This CDR3 has 13 amino acids. Trimming stripped 5 bases from V and 0 bases from J, with 6 bases between. Germline V gives CDR1 SGHRS, CDR2 YFSETQ.

In this sample, this clonotype turned up a few times. The chain is built from TRBV6-1 and TRBJ1-1; D is unresolved. Germline assignment: CDR1 MNHNS and CDR2 SASEGT. V was clipped by 4 bases and J by 0 bases, with 9 bases between them. This CDR3 comprises 14 residues. CDR3 sequence reads: CASSVGAVNTEAFF. The DNA of the CDR3 is TGTGCCAGCAGTGTCGGCGCAGTGAACACTGAAGCTTTCTTT.

The rearrangement uses TRBV7-2 and TRBJ2-7, with a tentative D call TRBD1 (6 bases). This CDR3 has 13 residues. V lost 5 bases, J lost 5 bases, and 13 bases lay in between. Germline-derived CDR1 and CDR2 are SGHTA and FQGNSA. CDR3 sequence (DNA): TGTGCCAGCAGCATGGAGACAGGCAACGAGCAGTACTTC. It encodes CASSMETGNEQYF.

The chain has TRBV20-1 and TRBJ1-2, with TRBD1 matching over 7 bases. With 4 bases clipped from V and 8 bases from J, the junction kept 16 bases outside the gene matches. Germline V gives CDR1 DFQATT, CDR2 SNEGSKA (reference sequence). This CDR3 is built from 15 residues. CDR3 region: CSAKSAAGGGRGYTF. The CDR3 DNA follows: TGCAGTGCTAAAAGCGCCGCAGGGGGAGGAAGAGGCTACACCTTC.

This clonotype was seen repeatedly, ten times or more. The CDR3 is CASSLKPNTEAFF. CDR3 sequence (DNA): TGTGCCAGCAGTTTAAAGCCGAACACTGAAGCTTTCTTT. The chain uses TRBV12-3 or TRBV12-4 and TRBJ1-1; D gene ambiguous. The CDR3 contains 13 residues. V lost 2 bases and J lost 1, with 5 bases in between.

This clonotype turned up a few times. The chain is built from TRBV20-1 and TRBJ1-6, with TRBD1 as a possible D gene (5 bases). Germline V gene data show CDR1 as DFQATT and CDR2 as SNEGSKA (reference sequence). This CDR3 contains 14 residues. V dropped 5 bases and J dropped 8 bases, with 16 bases sitting between them. CDR3 DNA: TGCAGTGCTCCCGAGTTGGGGCTGGATTCACCCCTCCACTTT. Its protein product is CSAPELGLDSPLHF.

This clonotype was counted at least ten times. The chain has TRBV7-2 and TRBJ2-2, with D possibly matching TRBD2 (5 bases). The V end lost 3 bases, the J end lost 6 bases, and 11 bases lay between the germline ends. Germline CDR1 and CDR2: SGHTA and FQGNSA. This CDR3 spans 14 amino acids. CDR3 amino acids: CASSFRSVPGELFF. The DNA for the CDR3 is TGTGCCAGCAGCTTTCGTAGCGTCCCCGGGGAGCTGTTTTTT. Full variable domain (rest looked up from reference TRBV7-2 and TRBJ2-2): GAGVSQSPSNKVTEKGKDVELRCDPISGHTALYWYRQSLGQGLEFLIYFQGNSAPDKSGLPSDRFSAERTGGSVSTLTIQRTQQEDSAVYLCASSFRSVPGELFFGEGSRLTVL.

This clonotype was seen only once. The rearrangement links TRBV20-1 to TRBJ2-3; possibly TRBD1 for D (7 bases). V lost 1 base to trimming and J lost 3 bases, with 17 bases between them. Looked up from germline, CDR1 is DFQATT and CDR2 is SNEGSKA (reference sequence). This CDR3 region has 16 residues. The CDR3 loop reads CSARAYRGGMTDTQYF. The CDR3, as DNA: TGCAGTGCTAGAGCCTACAGGGGAGGAATGACAGATACGCAGTATTTT.

The CDR3 loop reads CASSSRDRYNEQFF. The CDR3 nucleotides read TGTGCCAGCAGTTCTAGGGACAGATACAATGAGCAGTTCTTC. The rearrangement joins TRBV28 to TRBJ2-1; 7 bases match TRBD1. Trimming cost V 4 bases and J 4 bases; bases outside gene matches: 4. Germline assignment: CDR1 MDHEN and CDR2 SYDVKM. CDR3 length equals 14 residues.

This clonotype has only a few counts. The V gene is TRBV18, the J gene TRBJ2-7, with TRBD2 as a possible D gene (5 bases). The ends were cut back, 3 bases at V and 12 bases at J, with 21 bases in the middle. The CDR3 runs 14 residues. Germline V CDR1 and CDR2: KGHSH, LQKENI. The CDR3 bases are TGTGCCAGCTCACCGCCCGGCCGGGGTTCAGCGATGTACTTC. This codes for CASSPPGRGSAMYF. Supplemented by reference TRBV18 and TRBJ2-7, the full variable domain reads NAGVMQNPRHLVRRRGQEARLRCSPMKGHSHVYWYRQLPEEGLKFMVYLQKENIIDESGMPKERFSAEFPKEGPSILRIQQVVRGDSAAYFCASSPPGRGSAMYFGPGTRLTVT.

CDR3 bases: TGTGCCAGCAGCCAAGCGGGCCTCTCCTACAATGAGCAGTTCTTC. Its translation is CASSQAGLSYNEQFF. The V gene is TRBV7-9, the J gene TRBJ2-1; D perhaps matches TRBD2 (6 bases). The CDR3 runs to 15 residues. The V and J ends lost 5 bases and 0 bases respectively, with 11 bases between them. Germline CDR1 reads SEHNR; CDR2 reads FQNEAQ (reference sequence).

This clonotype was seen once. This CDR3 is CASCTGTSLPRELFF. CDR3 bases: TGTGCCAGCTGTACCGGGACTAGCCTTCCCCGAGAGCTGTTTTTT. This chain joins TRBV6-2 or TRBV6-3 and TRBJ2-2; 9 bases match TRBD2. Germline trimming cut 8 bases from V and 11 bases from J; bases unmatched to any gene: 15. The germline gives CDR1 MNHEY, CDR2 SVGEGT. The CDR3 contains 15 residues.

This clonotype came up a few times. The chain links TRBV19 to TRBJ1-1; no definite D call. This CDR3 comprises 13 residues. V lost 2 bases and J 1 base, leaving 5 bases between the germline ends. Germline assignment: CDR1 LNHDA and CDR2 SQIVND (reference sequence). In DNA, the CDR3 is TGTGCCAGTAGTATATGGGCGAACACTGAAGCTTTCTTT. Amino acids: CASSIWANTEAFF.

This clonotype was counted only a few times. The chain recombines TRBV19 with TRBJ1-5; no firm D call. Per the germline V gene, CDR1 is LNHDA and CDR2 is SQIVND (reference sequence). Trimming removed 3 bases at V and 5 bases at J, with 11 bases between. The CDR3 has 14 amino acids. The CDR3 is CASSMAQRDQPQHF. The CDR3, as DNA: TGTGCCAGTAGTATGGCACAGAGAGATCAGCCCCAGCATTTT.

This clonotype was observed a few times. The gene calls are TRBV12-3 or TRBV12-4 and TRBJ2-3; 12 bases agree with TRBD2. This CDR3 contains 14 residues. J gave up 3 bases and V 6 bases, and 1 base lay outside the gene matches. CDR3 in amino acids: CASSGLAGTDTQYF. The CDR3 nucleotides are TGTGCCAGCAGCGGACTAGCGGGAACAGATACGCAGTATTTT.

The genes are TRBV25-1 and TRBJ1-2, with D possibly being TRBD1 (6 bases). This CDR3 has 15 residues. V lost 4 bases and J lost 6, with 18 bases in between. Germline assignment: CDR1 MGHDK and CDR2 SYGVNS. CDR3 DNA: TGTGCCAGCAGTGCTCTTTCTAGGGGGATCGATGGCTACACCTTC. Its protein is CASSALSRGIDGYTF.

This clonotype has ten or more counts. The chain employs TRBV6-1 and TRBJ2-5; TRBD2 is a possible D gene (7 bases). This CDR3 spans 14 amino acids. Germline loops: CDR1 MNHNS, CDR2 SASEGT. V lost 6 bases and J lost 4, with 15 bases in between. CDR3 nucleotides: TGTGCCAGCAGACGTACAGGGAGGGGAGAGACCCAGTACTTC. Translation: CASRRTGRGETQYF.

Concerning this clonotype itself: The DNA is omitted, as the CDR3 cannot be located on it reliably, and the CDR3 follows TCRdb's listing. This chain uses TRBV7-5 with TRBJ2-7. TRBV7-5 is classified as a pseudogene. A total of 15 residues make up the CDR3, ends included. The chain's CDR3 is CISVSEVGGPYEQYF.

Many counts were recorded for this clonotype. V is TRBV10-3 and J is TRBJ1-5, with a weak D call TRBD1 (6 bases). V was shortened by 3 bases and J by 5 bases, with 11 bases between the two germline ends. The germline V gene has CDR1 ENHRY and CDR2 SYGVKD. The CDR3 consists of 14 residues. In nucleotides, the CDR3 is TGTGCCATCAGTGACGGGGGCTTTGATCAGCCCCAGCATTTT. Translated, it gives CAISDGGFDQPQHF.

The chain couples TRBV4-2 to TRBJ2-2, with 7 bases that match TRBD2. The CDR3 loop spans 13 amino acids. J was trimmed by 6 bases and V by 8 bases; bases with no gene match: 6. Germline V gene lookup returns CDR1 LGHNA and CDR2 YNFKEQ. The CDR3 region is CASAQGGAGELFF. The CDR3 DNA reads TGTGCCAGCGCGCAGGGAGGGGCCGGGGAGCTGTTTTTT.

At least ten counts were recorded for this clonotype. This rearrangement joins TRBV3-1 to TRBJ2-1; D not resolved. This CDR3 comprises 12 residues. The V gene lost 6 bases and the J gene lost 5 bases, with 8 bases spanning the gap. The germline CDR1 and CDR2 sequences are LGHDT and YNNKEL (reference sequence). CDR3 bases: TGTGCCAGCAGATCTCCCAACAATGAGCAGTTCTTC. Its translation is CASRSPNNEQFF.

The rearrangement links TRBV7-2 to TRBJ2-1; a possible D gene is TRBD1 (6 bases). The CDR3 covers 15 residues. V gave up 2 bases and J gave up 4 bases, with 12 bases separating them. Germline V gene lookup returns CDR1 SGHTA and CDR2 FQGNSA. In nucleotides, the CDR3 is TGTGCCAGCAGCTTATATCTGGGGGCGTACAATGAGCAGTTCTTC. Translating gives CASSLYLGAYNEQFF.